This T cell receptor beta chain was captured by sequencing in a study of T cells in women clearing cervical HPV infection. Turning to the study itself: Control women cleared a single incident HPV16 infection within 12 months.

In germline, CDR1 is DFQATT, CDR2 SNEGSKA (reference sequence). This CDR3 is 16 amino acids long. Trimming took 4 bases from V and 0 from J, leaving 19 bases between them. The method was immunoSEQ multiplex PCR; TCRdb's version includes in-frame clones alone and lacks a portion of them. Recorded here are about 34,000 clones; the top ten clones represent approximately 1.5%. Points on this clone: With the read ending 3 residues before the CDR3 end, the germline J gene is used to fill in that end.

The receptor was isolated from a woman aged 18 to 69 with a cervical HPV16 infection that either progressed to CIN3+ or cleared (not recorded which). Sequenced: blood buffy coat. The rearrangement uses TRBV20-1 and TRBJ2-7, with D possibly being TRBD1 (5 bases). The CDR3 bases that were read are TGCAGTGCTATCACAGGTGCCCCCCTGAGCTCCTACGAG. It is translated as CSAITGAPLSSYE. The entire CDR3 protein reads CSAITGAPLSSYEQYF.